This T cell receptor beta chain is from a study of patients and donors after allogeneic stem cell transplantation. In TCRdb, the RT-PCR reads were re-called with MiXCR into one record per CDR3 protein. This sample has approximately 150,000 distinct CDR3 sequences, with approximately 37% found just once. The TCR originated in a human donor who was either an allogeneic HSCT recipient or a stem cell or donor lymphocyte infusion donor (not recorded which). It is not recorded whose cells these are; they may come from a transplant donor. Sequenced: blood, either unsorted or a sorted T cell fraction (not recorded which).

DNA of the CDR3: TGCAGCACGGGACAGATGAACACTGAAGCTTTCTTT. It specifies CSTGQMNTEAFF. The V and J genes are TRBV29-1 and TRBJ1-1; 7 bases are a match to TRBD1. The J segment lost 0 bases and the V segment lost 8 bases, leaving 3 bases of the junction unmatched. Germline V gene data show CDR1 as SQVTM and CDR2 as ANQGSEA. The CDR3 sequence is 12 residues long.